What follows describes a single T cell receptor (beta chain). Its antigen is unidentified. This sample is part of a study of Ad26.COV2.S vaccination and SARS-CoV-2 variants. Findings and caveats of the study: Recipients given vaccine exceeded placebo recipients in spike-specific TCR breadth.

Profiling relied on immunoSEQ multiplex PCR, and the TCRdb table lists in-frame clones only, not all of them. The sample has about 420,000 clones, over 75% seen once. The treatment is: some 20 received Ad26.COV2.S at low or high dose, single or two shots; about 5 received placebo; per-sample allocation not given. The samples date from day 63 after the first vaccine or placebo injection. Its platform was an Ad26 vector, and its expressed antigen was Wuhan-strain SARS-CoV-2 spike. The germline CDR1 and CDR2 sequences are MNHEY and SMNVEV (reference sequence). CDR3 length equals 18 residues. Losses at the gene ends were 3 bases for V and 5 bases for J; bases not matched to a gene: 16.

The gene calls are TRBV27 and TRBJ2-3; 8 nucleotides line up with TRBD2. The source was peripheral blood, collected in a trial of Ad26.COV2.S vaccine versus placebo. The source is a person between 18 and 65 years old who received the Ad26.COV2.S COVID-19 vaccine or a placebo. The CDR3 sequence: CASSLRSLAGGGIDTQYF. The CDR3, as DNA: TGTGCCAGCAGTTTGAGGTCTTTGGCGGGGGGTGGTATAGATACGCAGTATTTT.